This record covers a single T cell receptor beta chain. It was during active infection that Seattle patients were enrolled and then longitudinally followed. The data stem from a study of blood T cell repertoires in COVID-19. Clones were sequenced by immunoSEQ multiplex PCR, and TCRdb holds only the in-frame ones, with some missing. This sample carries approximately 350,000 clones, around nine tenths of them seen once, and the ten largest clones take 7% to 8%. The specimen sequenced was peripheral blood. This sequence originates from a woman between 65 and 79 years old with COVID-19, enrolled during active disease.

CDR3 sequence reads: CATSDAGLREQYF. In nucleotides, the CDR3 is TGTGCCACCAGTGACGCGGGTTTGAGAGAGCAGTACTTC. The chain has TRBV24-1 and TRBJ2-7, with D perhaps TRBD2 (5 bases). V was cut by 4 bases and J by 7 bases, with 13 bases left in between. CDR3 size: 13 residues. In germline, CDR1 is KGHDR, CDR2 SFDVKD.